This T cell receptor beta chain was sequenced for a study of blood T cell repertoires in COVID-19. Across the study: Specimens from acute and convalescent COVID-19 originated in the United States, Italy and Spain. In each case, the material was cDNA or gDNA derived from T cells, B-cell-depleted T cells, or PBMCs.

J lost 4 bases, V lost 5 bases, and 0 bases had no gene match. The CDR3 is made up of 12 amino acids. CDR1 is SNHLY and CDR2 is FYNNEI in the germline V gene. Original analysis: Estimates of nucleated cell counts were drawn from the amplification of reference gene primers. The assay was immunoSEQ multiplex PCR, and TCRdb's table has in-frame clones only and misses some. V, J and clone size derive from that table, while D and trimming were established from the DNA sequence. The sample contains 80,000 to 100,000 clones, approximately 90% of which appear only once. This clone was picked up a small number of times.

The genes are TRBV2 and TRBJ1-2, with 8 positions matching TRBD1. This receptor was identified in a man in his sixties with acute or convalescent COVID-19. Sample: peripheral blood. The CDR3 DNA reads TGTGCCAGCAGTACAGGGGGCTATGGCTACACCTTC. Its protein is CASSTGGYGYTF.